This T cell receptor beta chain was sequenced for a study of Tregs in tolerant kidney transplant recipients. Study-level points and caveats: Expanding Tregs on activated donor B cells appeared to best identify donor-specific TCRbeta clones.

Thawed PBMCs were FACS-sorted into unstimulated CD4+CD25+CD127- regulatory T cells, CD4+CD25- non-regulatory cells, CD4 and CD8 cells. Repertoires were generated with immunoSEQ multiplex PCR, while TCRdb's copy carries only in-frame clones and drops some. The sample has about 240,000 clones, about four fifths seen once. Worth noting for this clone: The antigen remains unidentified.

The CDR3 is made up of 16 amino acids. Trimming at V came to 4 bases and at J to 2 bases, leaving 9 bases not matched to a gene. Germline V lookup: CDR1 SGDLS, CDR2 YYNGEE. The rearrangement joins TRBV9 to TRBJ2-3; 8 bases match TRBD2. This receptor was taken from a human donor in good health. Sequencing was carried out using CD4+ T cells from blood. CDR3 in DNA: TGTGCCAGCAGCTCCCAAGCGGGAGAACCCACAGATACGCAGTATTTT. This translates into CASSSQAGEPTDTQYF.